This TCR beta chain was identified during a study of OX40 agonist ivuxolimab in advanced cancers. Study-wide context: The patients' treatment was ivuxolimab, an agonistic anti-OX40 (CD134) antibody. Across the patients, intravenous ivuxolimab was delivered every 2 weeks at 0.01 to 10 mg/kg. Males comprised approximately 84% of the group, whose mean age was around 62 years (range roughly 20 to 90).

Comments on this clone: Antigen: not known.

The study's findings and limits: In general, CD8+ T cells held more expanded clones than CD4+ did, on average.

CDR3 length: 10 residues. CDR1 is DFQATT, CDR2 SNEGSKA, per germline (reference sequence). Trimming cost V 5 bases and J 4 bases, with 6 bases left between them. Clones were read by immunoSEQ multiplex PCR, and TCRdb kept only the in-frame ones, dropping some. The profile shows under 150,000 clones, roughly nine tenths of them singletons. The sample was CD4+ or CD8+ T cells sorted from blood, taken in a trial of the OX40 agonist ivuxolimab. The clonotype comes from an adult with an advanced solid tumor such as melanoma, head and neck, liver or kidney cancer. The genes are TRBV20-1 and TRBJ2-7, with D unclear. CDR3 residues: CSAALYEQYF. As DNA, the CDR3 is TGCAGTGCTGCACTATACGAGCAGTACTTC.